Listed here are 3 T cell receptor beta chains from one sample, sequenced in a study of cytomegalovirus exposure and HLA in healthy donors. With 60 Vbeta and 13 Jbeta primers, the PCR was carried out. Only in-frame clones appear in the TCRdb table, and some are missing; sequencing was by immunoSEQ multiplex PCR. The sample has 150,000 to 160,000 clones, about three quarters seen once; the top ten hold roughly 4%. The sample was PBMCs. Receptors originate from a woman between 40 and 50 years old in good health and CMV-seronegative.

The rearrangement links TRBV29-1 to TRBJ2-3; TRBD2 matches at 8 bases. Trimming at V came to 6 bases and at J to 1 base, leaving 6 bases not matched to a gene. Germline-derived CDR1 and CDR2 are SQVTM and ANQGSEA. The CDR3 extends over 14 amino acids. The CDR3 is CSVPTSARTDTQYF. The CDR3 nucleotides read TGCAGCGTACCGACTAGCGCACGCACAGATACGCAGTATTTT.

The gene calls are TRBV11-2 and TRBJ1-4; D is ambiguous. Germline V gene data show CDR1 as SGHAT and CDR2 as FQNNGV. CDR3 length equals 13 residues. Trimming removed 8 bases at V and 7 bases at J, with 14 bases between. The CDR3 region is CASLGRRSEKLFF. The CDR3, as DNA: TGTGCCAGCCTAGGTCGGAGGAGTGAAAAACTGTTTTTT.

V gene TRBV10-3 combines with J gene TRBJ1-1, with D perhaps matching TRBD1 (5 bases). The CDR3 is made up of 15 amino acids. CDR1 is ENHRY and CDR2 is SYGVKD in the germline V gene. With 3 bases removed from V and 0 bases from J, the gap between germline ends came to 11 bases. Written as DNA, the CDR3 is TGTGCCATCAGTGACTCAGGGTCATTGAACACTGAAGCTTTCTTT. This gives the protein CAISDSGSLNTEAFF.